This T cell receptor (beta chain) comes out of a study of beta chain features in type 1 diabetes (dated by TCRdb to between 2018 and 2020). For the wider study: Mean age, gender distribution, total cell number and subset yield were not different between patients and healthy donors. Naive and central memory subsets were obtained from all 30 or so donors, but regulatory and stem cell-like memory subsets were isolated from only 8 patients and roughly eight healthy donors. In the study, TCRB repertoires of sorted circulating CD4+ T cell subsets from recently diagnosed type 1 diabetes patients were compared with those of matched healthy donors. A total of just under 110,000,000 sorted cells were examined across all samples, and RNA yield correlated strongly with the number of cells per subset.

From each donor, a single peripheral blood sample of around 120 mL on average was drawn into heparinised tubes. Using a panel that included CD45RO, CCR7, CD25, CD127, CD95 and CD27, naive, central memory, regulatory and stem cell-like memory CD4+ T cells were sorted on a BD FACSAria II. A purity above 95% was achieved for all sorted populations. Right away, PBMCs were isolated by Lymphoprep density gradient centrifugation and were stained directly, with no culture step. So that batch effects would be minimized, each experiment stained and sorted samples in pairs, pairing one healthy donor with one patient. All of the isolated RNA was reverse transcribed with the High Capacity cDNA Reverse Transcription Kit, so expressed TCRB transcripts were sequenced. Deep immunoSEQ sequencing was applied to naive, central memory and regulatory T cell samples, giving an average of about 3.57 million total reads per sample. Sorted cells were lysed in RLT buffer and RNA was extracted with DNase-treated RNeasy Micro or Mini kits, depending on cell number. Each cell subset was processed on its own to prevent cross-contamination, while patient and healthy donor samples were processed together. The immunoSEQ multiplex PCR was used to amplify TCRB sequences from cDNA, generating 87-bp fragments that spanned the CDR3 region. Amplicons were sequenced on the Illumina HiSeq platform. Under the source paper's analysis protocol: Synthetic template baselines were used to correct PCR bias computationally, reads within Hamming distance 2 were collapsed together, and singletons that could not be merged were discarded. Reads were aligned to IMGT to assign V, D and J genes, CDR3 length, and insertions or deletions at six rearrangement sites. Clonotype counts were normalized to sorted cell number within each subset before computing true diversity and Gini coefficients with the tcR R package. Repertoire sharing was quantified using the overlap coefficient calculated on TCRB nucleotide sequences. Out-of-frame TCRB sequences from naive cells were analyzed as a proxy for the pre-selection repertoire. TCRdb retrieved this table from immuneACCESS and kept in-frame rearrangements only. Not all clones are present; in checked studies, unresolved V genes account for under half, and no reason is known for the remainder. The V and J calls and clone size come from that table; D and trimming were worked out from the DNA. Present in this sample are some 500,000 clones, roughly 10% of which were seen just once. The top ten clonotypes cover about 0.042% of the sample.

CDR1 and CDR2 were assigned from the germline V gene as ENHRY and SYGVKD. Clipping removes 4 bases from V and 2 bases from J, with 13 as the unmatched junction base count. The CDR3 starts with the cysteine, ends with the phenylalanine, and has 17 residues. The kept DNA is CDR3 alone, 51 bases in frame from the first base. This clone was found a few times. This receptor's antigen is unknown. Base qualities were left out, and no much larger clone turns up one base away. What the research found in general, with its limitations: Because cDNA was sequenced instead of genomic DNA, activated cells with high expression could be over-represented, although the groups did not differ in activation or CD3 levels. Type 1 diabetes patients showed a moderate but significant shortening of TCRB CDR3 length in all four CD4+ subsets. Fewer insertions and more nucleotide deletions at VDJ recombination sites were observed in patients with type 1 diabetes, implying thymic rearrangement abnormalities. PCR may preferentially amplify shorter templates, but because patient and control samples were amplified and corrected together, any resulting skew would affect both groups equally. Only small numbers of individuals were included in the HLA sub-analyses, which left unresolved whether HLA type had any influence on TCRB rearrangement. Naive, central memory and regulatory TCRB repertoires appeared to be more similar among patients than among healthy donors.

This sequence uses TRBV10-3 and TRBJ2-5, with TRBD1 identical over 7 junction bases. Sequencing was carried out using naive CD4+ T cells from blood. The cell subset or site label corresponds to: true naive CD4+ T cells. The receptor's source is a young woman in good health. The DNA reads as follows: TGTGCCATCAGTGCGGGGATAAACAGGGGCTCTCAAGAGACCCAGTACTTC. Its translation reads: CAISAGINRGSQETQYF.